Sequencing of this T cell receptor (beta chain) was carried out in a study of blood T cell repertoires in COVID-19. Study-wide background: T cells, B-cell-depleted T cells, or PBMCs provided the cDNA or gDNA that served as material.

Everyone who took part was roughly 18 to 90 years old, and they came from fewer than 25 US areas. Participant-given clinical history determined each cohort assignment. Original data processing: Estimation of nucleated cell counts relied on the amplification of reference gene primers. Some clones are missing from TCRdb's copy, which holds only in-frame ones; the method was immunoSEQ multiplex PCR. V, J and clone size are those of that table, while D and trimming were read from the DNA. This repertoire shows some 230,000 clones, approximately 83% found once; its top ten account for about 1.3%. The V gene end was trimmed by 4 bases and the J gene end by 7 bases; junction bases not matched to a gene: 9. This CDR3 has 15 residues. Germline V gene lookup returns CDR1 SGHAT and CDR2 FQNNGV.

The receptor comes from a woman aged 40 to 55 with acute COVID-19. The chain uses TRBV11-2 and TRBJ1-2, with 10 positions matching TRBD1. The sample was PBMCs or T cells enriched from blood (not recorded which). Here the CDR3 DNA reads TGTGCCAGCAGCTCCTTCCCGGGACAGGGGATTGGCTACACCTTC. This sequence encodes CASSSFPGQGIGYTF.